This T cell receptor (beta chain) is from a study of blood T cell repertoires in COVID-19. Profiled with immunoSEQ multiplex PCR; TCRdb holds only in-frame clones, not every one. The profile shows hundreds of thousands of clones, about 89% of them singletons. Residents of 24 US areas, aged roughly 18 to 89 years, made up the participants. Participants' own reports of clinical history determined their cohort assignment. Recovered status applied to Cohort 3 donors who had two consecutive negative PCRs. It also applied to those with clearance or with symptom resolution. In this sample, this clone turned up a few times. This TCR was recovered from a woman between 35 and 50 years old who had recovered from COVID-19. The sequencing sample was made of PBMCs or T cells enriched from blood (not recorded which).

The CDR3 here is CASSQDRRKQYF. The CDR3 nucleotides read TGTGCCAGCAGCCAAGACCGGAGGAAGCAGTATTTT. J is TRBJ2-3 and V is TRBV3-1 (or the pseudogene TRBV3-2); tentative D call: TRBD2 (5 bases). Per germline, CDR1 LGHDT and CDR2 YNNKEL (reference sequence). The CDR3 extends over 12 amino acids. V was trimmed by 0 bases and J by 11 bases, leaving 9 bases between them.